Below are 18 T cell receptor beta chains sequenced from a single sample in a study of a mutant IDH1 vaccine in newly diagnosed glioma. Libraries were prepared by immunoSEQ multiplex PCR; TCRdb keeps only in-frame clonotypes and omits some of them. The repertoire holds around 64,000 clones, with around four fifths as singletons. Time point described: baseline, week 1 (first vaccination visit). Treatment indicated: pre-vaccination baseline after standard-of-care therapy. This specimen was peripheral blood mononuclear cells (PBMCs), taken from a glioma patient treated with radiotherapy, temozolomide or both. The receptors here all came from a woman under 30 with glioma. Some clones in this sample may be carry-over from other donors' samples.

The table lists this clone with a count of one. V gene TRBV5-1 combines with J gene TRBJ2-1; TRBD2 agrees at 8 bases. The CDR3 runs to 17 residues. J gave up 1 base and V 4 bases, and 10 bases lay outside the gene matches. Germline V gives CDR1 SGHRS, CDR2 YFSETQ. The CDR3 region has the DNA TGCGCCAGCAGCCTCGCTACTAGCGGCCTTTCCTACAATGAGCAGTTCTTC. Protein sequence: CASSLATSGLSYNEQFF.

The V call is TRBV7-3, the J call TRBJ1-1; unclear D gene. Trimming removed 3 bases from V and 4 bases from J, with 12 bases in between. Germline V gene sequence: CDR1 SGHTA, CDR2 FQGTGA. This CDR3 contains 14 residues. CDR3 coding DNA: TGTGCCAGCAGCTTGGAGGCAGTGAGCACTGAAGCTTTCTTT. It specifies CASSLEAVSTEAFF.

The V and J genes are TRBV27 and TRBJ1-1, with no clear D. Looked up from germline, CDR1 is MNHEY and CDR2 is SMNVEV (reference sequence). This CDR3 contains 15 residues. The ends were cut back, 0 bases at V and 10 bases at J, with 18 bases in the middle. In DNA form, the CDR3 reads TGTGCCAGCAGTTTATCCCCGGGAGTCGGGCTCTCAGCTTTCTTT. Its protein product is CASSLSPGVGLSAFF.

V usage is TRBV18 and J usage is TRBJ1-1, with D unresolved. The germline V gene encodes CDR1 KGHSH and CDR2 LQKENI. V was trimmed by 3 bases and J by 5 bases, leaving 13 bases between them. The CDR3 runs to 14 residues. Written as DNA, the CDR3 is TGTGCCAGCTCACCCCAAGGCCGGGTGACTGAAGCTTTCTTT. The encoded protein is CASSPQGRVTEAFF.

This clone was counted between two and nine times. The V gene is TRBV25-1, the J gene TRBJ1-1; D is unclear. Germline CDR1 MGHDK, CDR2 SYGVNS. The CDR3 spans 13 residues. Trimming took off 7 bases at V and 1 base at J, with 10 bases between the two ends. CDR3: CASTRWGNTEAFF. CDR3 nucleotides: TGTGCCAGCACCCGCTGGGGGAACACTGAAGCTTTCTTT.

V gene TRBV13 combines with J gene TRBJ1-1, with no clear D. The CDR3 is 14 residues long. V dropped 0 bases and J dropped 1 base, with 6 bases sitting between them. Germline V lookup: CDR1 PRHDT, CDR2 FYEKMQ (reference sequence). CDR3 residues: CASSLGGGNTEAFF. CDR3 DNA: TGTGCCAGCAGCTTAGGTGGTGGGAACACTGAAGCTTTCTTT.

The chain carries TRBV2 and TRBJ2-7; D unresolved. This CDR3 is 11 amino acids long. Looked up from germline, CDR1 is SNHLY and CDR2 is FYNNEI. V gave up 7 bases and J gave up 3 bases, with 7 bases separating them. In DNA form, the CDR3 reads TGTGCCAGCACCAGGAACTACGAGCAGTACTTC. Translated, it gives CASTRNYEQYF.

The rearrangement joins TRBV30 to TRBJ1-1; D is uncertain. V dropped 2 bases and J dropped 2 bases, with 9 bases sitting between them. The CDR3 runs to 13 residues. The V gene's germline CDR1 is GTSNPN and CDR2 SVGIG (reference sequence). The CDR3 loop reads CAWSTVPNTEAFF. CDR3 DNA sequence: TGTGCCTGGAGTACAGTCCCAAACACTGAAGCTTTCTTT.

This rearrangement joins TRBV15 to TRBJ1-2; the D gene is possibly TRBD1 (5 bases). V dropped 1 base and J dropped 4 bases, with 10 bases sitting between them. Germline assignment: CDR1 LNHNV and CDR2 YYDKDF (reference sequence). The CDR3 has 14 residues. CDR3 sequence: CATSRGGESYGYTF. For the CDR3, the DNA is TGTGCCACCAGCAGAGGAGGGGAATCCTATGGCTACACCTTC. Combining the CDR3 with reference TRBV15 and TRBJ1-2 gives the whole variable domain DAMVIQNPRYQVTQFGKPVTLSCSQTLNHNVMYWYQQKSSQAPKLLFHYYDKDFNNEADTPDNFQSRRPNTSFCFLDIRSPGLGDTAMYLCATSRGGESYGYTFGSGTRLTVV.

The rearrangement joins TRBV5-1 to TRBJ2-5; possibly TRBD1 for D (6 bases). This CDR3 region has 15 residues. Deletions cut 3 bases from V and 2 bases from J, with 14 bases between. Germline V gives CDR1 SGHRS, CDR2 YFSETQ. As DNA, the CDR3 is TGCGCCAGCAGCTCTAGGGGGTTCCCGCAAGAGACCCAGTACTTC. Protein: CASSSRGFPQETQYF.

The V call is TRBV18, the J call TRBJ2-7; TRBD1 might be the D (6 bases). The V gene's germline CDR1 is KGHSH and CDR2 LQKENI. Deletions cut 3 bases from V and 1 base from J, with 7 bases between. CDR3 size: 13 residues. CDR3 nucleotide sequence: TGTGCCAGCTCACCGGGACAATCCTACGAGCAGTACTTC. It yields the protein CASSPGQSYEQYF.

V usage is TRBV7-8 and J usage is TRBJ1-1; D is ambiguous. The germline gives CDR1 SGHVS, CDR2 FQNEAQ. This CDR3 has 15 residues. Trimming took 5 bases from V and 0 from J, leaving 13 bases between them. The CDR3 sequence: CASSTRTVMNTEAFF. The CDR3 DNA reads as TGTGCCAGCAGCACAAGGACGGTCATGAACACTGAAGCTTTCTTT.

CDR3: CASSEIGQGPYEQYF. CDR3 DNA sequence: TGTGCCAGCAGTGAAATAGGACAGGGGCCCTACGAGCAGTACTTC. This chain connects TRBV6-1 to TRBJ2-7, with 9 bases aligning to TRBD1. The CDR3 consists of 15 residues. V was clipped by 2 bases and J by 2 bases; unmatched bases: 4. CDR1 and CDR2 (germline): MNHNS, SASEGT.

The chain links TRBV7-2 to TRBJ1-1, with D maybe TRBD1 (5 bases). There are 12 residues in the CDR3. Trimming left V 5 bases short and J 6 bases short, with 10 bases between. From germline, CDR1 is SGHTA and CDR2 FQGNSA. The chain's CDR3 is CASSLGTPEAFF. The CDR3, as DNA: TGTGCCAGCAGCCTAGGGACCCCTGAAGCTTTCTTT.

This sequence joins TRBV2 and TRBJ2-7; tentatively, D is TRBD2 (6 bases). Trimming removed 3 bases from V and 4 bases from J, with 10 bases in between. In germline, CDR1 is SNHLY, CDR2 FYNNEI. The CDR3 sequence is 13 residues long. CDR3 in amino acids: CASSEAGLYEQYF. For the CDR3, the DNA is TGTGCCAGCAGTGAGGCGGGGTTGTACGAGCAGTACTTC. Drawing the rest from reference TRBV2 and TRBJ2-7, the complete variable domain is EPEVTQTPSHQVTQMGQEVILRCVPISNHLYFYWYRQILGQKVEFLVSFYNNEISEKSEIFDDQFSVERPDGSNFTLKIRSTKLEDSAMYFCASSEAGLYEQYFGPGTRLTVT.

The chain is built from TRBV4-1 and TRBJ2-7; TRBD2 matches at 10 bases. Germline lookup yields CDR1 MGHRA and CDR2 YSYEKL. This CDR3 region has 13 residues. V lost 6 bases and J lost 6; bases outside the gene matches: 5. The chain's CDR3 is CASRIAGGGEQYF. CDR3 in DNA: TGCGCCAGCAGGATAGCGGGGGGAGGCGAGCAGTACTTC.

The chain has TRBV29-1 and TRBJ2-2; D may be TRBD1 (8 bases). The ends were cut back, 7 bases at V and 8 bases at J, with 20 bases in the middle. Germline CDR1 is SQVTM and CDR2 is ANQGSEA. This CDR3 has 14 residues. The CDR3 here is CSAREDRVSGELFF. Here the CDR3 DNA reads TGCAGCGCCCGGGAGGACAGGGTATCGGGGGAGCTGTTTTTT.

The rearrangement joins TRBV7-8 to TRBJ2-1; D tentatively fits TRBD1 or TRBD2 (6 bases each). Looked up from germline, CDR1 is SGHVS and CDR2 is FQNEAQ. The germline V and J ends were trimmed by 8 bases and 8 bases, with 22 bases remaining between them. The CDR3 contains 15 residues. CDR3: CASQKYGRGRDEQFF. CDR3 bases: TGTGCCAGCCAAAAATACGGACGGGGGCGTGATGAGCAGTTCTTC.